This paragraph covers one TCR beta chain sequence. This record comes from a study of blood T cell repertoires in COVID-19. Study as a whole: T cells, B-cell-depleted T cells, or PBMCs provided the cDNA or gDNA that served as material.

The J segment lost 5 bases and the V segment lost 4 bases, leaving 7 bases of the junction unmatched. CDR3 length: 16 amino acids. The V gene's germline CDR1 is SGHNT and CDR2 YYREEE (reference sequence). Here immunoSEQ multiplex PCR was the method, and the copy in TCRdb shows in-frame clones only, minus some. The table lists just over 250,000 clones, 86% of them singletons, with around 9.1% in the top ten. The clonotype originates from a man between 35 and 55 years old who had recovered from COVID-19. The sample was peripheral blood. The V call is TRBV5-4, the J call TRBJ2-5; 14 bases fit TRBD2. Here the CDR3 reads CASSLGTSGSAETQYF. CDR3 coding DNA: TGTGCCAGCAGCCTTGGGACTAGCGGGAGCGCCGAGACCCAGTACTTC.